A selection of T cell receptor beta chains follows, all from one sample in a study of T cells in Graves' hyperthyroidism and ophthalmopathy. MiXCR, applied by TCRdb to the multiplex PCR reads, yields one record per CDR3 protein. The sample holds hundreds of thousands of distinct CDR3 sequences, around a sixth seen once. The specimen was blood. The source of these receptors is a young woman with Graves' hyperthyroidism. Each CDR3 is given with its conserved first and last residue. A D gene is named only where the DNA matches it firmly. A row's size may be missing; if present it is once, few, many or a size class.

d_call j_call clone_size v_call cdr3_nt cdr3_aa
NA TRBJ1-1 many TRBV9 TGTGCCAGCAGCGTAGTAAACCCGACTGAAGCTTTCTTT CASSVVNPTEAFF
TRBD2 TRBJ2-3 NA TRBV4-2 TGTGCCAGCAGCCAAGAAGGGGGCAGAACTAGCGGGAGGCAAGATACGCAGTATTTT CASSQEGGRTSGRQDTQYF
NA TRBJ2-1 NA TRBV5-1 TGCGCCAGCAGCTTGGTGGGAGTCGGTTACAATGAGCAGTTCTTC CASSLVGVGYNEQFF
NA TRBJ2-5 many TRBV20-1 TGCAGTGCTAGGGCAGCAGGAGCGCAAGAGACCCAGTACTTC CSARAAGAQETQYF
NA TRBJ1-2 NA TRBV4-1 TGCGCCAGCAGCCAAGATGGGGCGCGCGAACAGACCTATGGCTACACCTTC CASSQDGAREQTYGYTF
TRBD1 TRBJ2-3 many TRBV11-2 TGTGCCAGCGGAAAGGGGGCACGCACAGATACGCAGTATTTT CASGKGARTDTQYF
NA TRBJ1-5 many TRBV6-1 TGTGCCAGCCGCCAAGACTATAGCAATCAGCCCCAGCATTTT CASRQDYSNQPQHF
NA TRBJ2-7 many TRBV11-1 TGTGCCAGCAGCTTAGGCGGCAGGATCAACGACGAGCAGTACTTC CASSLGGRINDEQYF
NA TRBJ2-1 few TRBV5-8 TGTGCCAGCAGCTGGGGGCAGGCGTACTCCTACAATGAGCAGTTCTTC CASSWGQAYSYNEQFF
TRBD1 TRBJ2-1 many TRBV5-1 TGCGCCAGCAGCCCAGGGGGCGCCTACAATGAGCAGTTCTTC CASSPGGAYNEQFF
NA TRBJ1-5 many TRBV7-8 TGTGCCAGCACCAGTTACACGTCCAGCGATCAGCCCCAGCATTTT CASTSYTSSDQPQHF
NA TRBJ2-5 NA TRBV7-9 TGTGCCAGCAGCTTAGCGCGACTCAAACAAGAGACCCAGTACTTC CASSLARLKQETQYF
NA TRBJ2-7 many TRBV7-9 TGTGCCAGCAGCCTCACAGGGTCATTCTACGAGCAGTACTTC CASSLTGSFYEQYF
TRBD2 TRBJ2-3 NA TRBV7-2 TGTGCCAGCAGCTCGGTTAGCGGGGGGGCCCATACACAGTATTTT CASSSVSGGAHTQYF
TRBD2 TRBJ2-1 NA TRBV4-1 TGCGCCAGCAGCCAAGATCTCCAGCGGGGGTCCTACAATGAGCAGTTCTTC CASSQDLQRGSYNEQFF
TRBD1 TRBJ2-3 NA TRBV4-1 TGCGCCAGCGCCCCCCGACAGGGGGAGGATACGCAGTATTTT CASAPRQGEDTQYF
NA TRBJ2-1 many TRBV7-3 TGTGCCAGCAGCCCACGGGCCGACGGTGAGCAGTTCTTC CASSPRADGEQFF
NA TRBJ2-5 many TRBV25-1 TGTGCCAGCAGTGAAGAGGGCAGGATCGGAGAGACCCAGTACTTC CASSEEGRIGETQYF
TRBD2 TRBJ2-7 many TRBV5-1 TGCGCCAGCAGCCTCGGGATTCGACCGGGAGGTGACCACGAGCAGTACTTC CASSLGIRPGGDHEQYF
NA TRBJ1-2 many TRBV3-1 TGTGCCAGCAGCCGAATCGGCAGGTTCTATGGCTACACCTTC CASSRIGRFYGYTF
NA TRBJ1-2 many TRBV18 TGTGCCAGCTCACCGACGGGGCAGGGGTTGGATGGCTACACCTTC CASSPTGQGLDGYTF
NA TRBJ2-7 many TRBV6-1 TGTGCCAGCAGTGAACGGGACGGGGCCTACGAGCAGTACTTC CASSERDGAYEQYF
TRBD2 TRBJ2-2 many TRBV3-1 TGTGCCAGCAGCCAAGATCTGGCTAGCGGGGGCACCGGGGAGCTGTTTTTT CASSQDLASGGTGELFF
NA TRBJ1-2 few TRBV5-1 TGCGCCAGCAGCTTGGGACAGATGGTCTATGGCTACACCTTC CASSLGQMVYGYTF
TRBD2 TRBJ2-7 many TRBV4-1 TGCGCCAGCAGCCAACTAGCGGGGCAAACCTACGAGCAGTACTTC CASSQLAGQTYEQYF
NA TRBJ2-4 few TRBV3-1 TGTGCCAGCAGCCAAGATTTGGAGGAGTTCAAAAACATTCAGTACTTC CASSQDLEEFKNIQYF
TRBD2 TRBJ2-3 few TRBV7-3 TGTGCCAGCAGCTTAACACTAGCGGGAGCCGTCACAGATACGCAGTATTTT CASSLTLAGAVTDTQYF
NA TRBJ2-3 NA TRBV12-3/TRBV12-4 TGTGCCAGCAGTTTATACCCAGATACGCAGTATTTT CASSLYPDTQYF
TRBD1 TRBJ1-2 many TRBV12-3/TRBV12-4 TGTGCCAGCAGGATCGGGACAGGGGTTGGCTACACCTTC CASRIGTGVGYTF
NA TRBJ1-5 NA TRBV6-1 TGTGCCAGCAGGCCTAGCATTAGCACAGATACGCAGCATTTT CASRPSISTDTQHF
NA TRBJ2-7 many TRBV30 TGTGCCTGGGGTCAGGATCCCGAGCAGTACTTC CAWGQDPEQYF
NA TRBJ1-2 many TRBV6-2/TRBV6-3 TGTGCCAGCAGGGACCCGTACCAAGGGAAGGATGGCTACACCTTC CASRDPYQGKDGYTF
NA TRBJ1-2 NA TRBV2 TGTGCCAGCAGTTTGACCTCGGACGGTGGAAACTATGGCTACACCTTC CASSLTSDGGNYGYTF
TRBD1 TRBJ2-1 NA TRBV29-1 TGCGGCGTTGAAAGGGGACAGGGGAATGAGCAGTTCTTC CGVERGQGNEQFF
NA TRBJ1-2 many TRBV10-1 TGCGCCAGCAGTGAAGCGGGGAACTATGGCTACACCTTC CASSEAGNYGYTF
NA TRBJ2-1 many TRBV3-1 TGTGCCAGCAGCCGGAGTAATGAGCAGTTCTTC CASSRSNEQFF
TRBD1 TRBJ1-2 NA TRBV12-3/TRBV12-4 TGTGCCAGCAGTCCCGGACAGGGCCTACCTACGGGGGGTGGCTACACCTTC CASSPGQGLPTGGGYTF
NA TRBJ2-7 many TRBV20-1 TGCAGTGCTAGAGATCTGAGAACCTCCGCCTACGAGCAGTACTTC CSARDLRTSAYEQYF